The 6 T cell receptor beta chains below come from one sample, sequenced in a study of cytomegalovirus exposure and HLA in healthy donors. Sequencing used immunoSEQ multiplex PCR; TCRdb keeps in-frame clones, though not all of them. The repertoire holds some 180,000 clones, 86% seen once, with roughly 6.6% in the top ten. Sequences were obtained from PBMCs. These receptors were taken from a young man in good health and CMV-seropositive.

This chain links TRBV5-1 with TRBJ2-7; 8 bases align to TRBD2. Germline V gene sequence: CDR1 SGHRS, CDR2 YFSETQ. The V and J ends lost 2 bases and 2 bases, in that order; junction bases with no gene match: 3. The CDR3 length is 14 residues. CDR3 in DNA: TGCGCCAGCAGCTTCGGTAGCGGGACCTACGAGCAGTACTTC. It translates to CASSFGSGTYEQYF.

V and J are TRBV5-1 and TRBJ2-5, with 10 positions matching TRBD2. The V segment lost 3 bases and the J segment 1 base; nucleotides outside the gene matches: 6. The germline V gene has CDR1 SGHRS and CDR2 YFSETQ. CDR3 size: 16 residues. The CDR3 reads CASSWTSGITQETQYF. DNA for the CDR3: TGCGCCAGCAGCTGGACTAGCGGAATTACCCAAGAGACCCAGTACTTC.

The chain's CDR3 is CAWSYIWTVRQGNTEAFF. The CDR3 nucleotides read TGTGCCTGGAGTTACATTTGGACAGTCCGACAGGGGAACACTGAAGCTTTCTTT. This chain connects TRBV30 to TRBJ1-1, with 7 bases that match TRBD1. CDR1 GTSNPN and CDR2 SVGIG come from the germline V gene (reference sequence). CDR3 length: 18 residues. V shed 2 bases and J 1 base; nucleotides not matched to a gene: 16.

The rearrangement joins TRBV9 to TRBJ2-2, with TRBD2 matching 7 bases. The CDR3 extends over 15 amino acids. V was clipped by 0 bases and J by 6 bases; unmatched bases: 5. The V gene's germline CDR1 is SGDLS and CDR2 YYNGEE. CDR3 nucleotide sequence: TGTGCCAGCAGCGTAGCCGGGACTATCGCCGGGGAGCTGTTTTTT. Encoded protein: CASSVAGTIAGELFF.

The CDR3 loop reads CASSLGQALTNYNSPLHF. The CDR3 coding sequence is TGCGCCAGCAGCTTGGGGCAGGCGCTGACCAACTATAATTCACCCCTCCACTTT. This chain links TRBV5-1 with TRBJ1-6; D is uncertain. The germline CDR1 and CDR2 sequences are SGHRS and YFSETQ. V dropped 0 bases and J dropped 3 bases, with 16 bases sitting between them. There are 18 residues in the CDR3.

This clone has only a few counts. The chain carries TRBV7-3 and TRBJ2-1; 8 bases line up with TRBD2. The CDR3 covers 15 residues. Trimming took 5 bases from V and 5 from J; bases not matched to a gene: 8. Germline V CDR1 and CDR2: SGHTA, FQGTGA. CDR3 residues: CASSPGGGRNNEQFF. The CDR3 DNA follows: TGTGCCAGCAGCCCGGGCGGGGGGCGTAACAATGAGCAGTTCTTC. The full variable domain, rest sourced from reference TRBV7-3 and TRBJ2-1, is GAGVSQTPSNKVTEKGKYVELRCDPISGHTALYWYRQSLGQGPEFLIYFQGTGAADDSGLPNDRFFAVRPEGSVSTLKIQRTERGDSAVYLCASSPGGGRNNEQFFGPGTRLTVL.